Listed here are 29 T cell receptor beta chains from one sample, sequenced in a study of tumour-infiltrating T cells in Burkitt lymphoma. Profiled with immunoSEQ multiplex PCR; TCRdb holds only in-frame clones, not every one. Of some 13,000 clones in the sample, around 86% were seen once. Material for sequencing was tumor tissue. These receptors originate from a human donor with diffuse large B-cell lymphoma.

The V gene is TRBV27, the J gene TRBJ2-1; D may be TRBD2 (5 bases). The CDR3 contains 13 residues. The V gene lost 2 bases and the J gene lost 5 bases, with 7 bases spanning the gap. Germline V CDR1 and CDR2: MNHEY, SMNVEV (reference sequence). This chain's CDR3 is CASSLRGNNEQFF. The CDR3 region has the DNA TGTGCCAGCAGTTTACGAGGGAACAATGAGCAGTTCTTC.

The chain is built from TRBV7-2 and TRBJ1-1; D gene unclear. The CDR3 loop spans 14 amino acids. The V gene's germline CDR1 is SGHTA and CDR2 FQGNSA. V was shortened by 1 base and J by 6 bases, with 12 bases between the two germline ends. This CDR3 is CASSLVVVSPEAFF. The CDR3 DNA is TGTGCCAGCAGCTTAGTAGTGGTCAGCCCTGAAGCTTTCTTT.

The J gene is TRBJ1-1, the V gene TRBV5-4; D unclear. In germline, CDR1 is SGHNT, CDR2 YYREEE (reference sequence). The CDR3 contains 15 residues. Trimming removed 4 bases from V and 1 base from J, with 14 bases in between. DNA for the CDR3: TGTGCCAGCAGCCCCCGATGGGGTGGGAACACTGAAGCTTTCTTT. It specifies CASSPRWGGNTEAFF.

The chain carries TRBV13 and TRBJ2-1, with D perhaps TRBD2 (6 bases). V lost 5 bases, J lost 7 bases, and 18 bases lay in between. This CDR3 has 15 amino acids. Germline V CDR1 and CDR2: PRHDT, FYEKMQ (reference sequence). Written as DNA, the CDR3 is TGTGCCAGCAGCCAAGAATTTGTAGCGGCGAATGAGCAGTTCTTC. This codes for CASSQEFVAANEQFF. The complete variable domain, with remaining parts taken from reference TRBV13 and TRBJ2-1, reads AAGVIQSPRHLIKEKRETATLKCYPIPRHDTVYWYQQGPGQDPQFLISFYEKMQSDKGSIPDRFSAQQFSDYHSELNMSSLELGDSALYFCASSQEFVAANEQFFGPGTRLTVL.

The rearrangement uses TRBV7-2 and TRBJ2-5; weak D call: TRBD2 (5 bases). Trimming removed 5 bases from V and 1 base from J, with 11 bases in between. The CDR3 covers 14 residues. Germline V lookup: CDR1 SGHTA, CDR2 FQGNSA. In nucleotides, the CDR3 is TGTGCCAGCAGCCCAACGGACTTCCAAGAGACCCAGTACTTC. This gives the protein CASSPTDFQETQYF.

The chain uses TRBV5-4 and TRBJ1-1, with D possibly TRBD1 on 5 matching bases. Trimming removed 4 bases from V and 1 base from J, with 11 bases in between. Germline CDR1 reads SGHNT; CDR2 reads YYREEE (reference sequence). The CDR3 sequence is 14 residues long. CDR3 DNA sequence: TGTGCCAGCAGCCCGCAGGGTACGAACACTGAAGCTTTCTTT. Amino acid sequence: CASSPQGTNTEAFF. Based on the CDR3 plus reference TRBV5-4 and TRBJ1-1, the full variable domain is ETGVTQSPTHLIKTRGQQVTLRCSSQSGHNTVSWYQQALGQGPQFIFQYYREEENGRGNFPPRFSGLQFPNYSSELNVNALELDDSALYLCASSPQGTNTEAFFGQGTRLTVV.

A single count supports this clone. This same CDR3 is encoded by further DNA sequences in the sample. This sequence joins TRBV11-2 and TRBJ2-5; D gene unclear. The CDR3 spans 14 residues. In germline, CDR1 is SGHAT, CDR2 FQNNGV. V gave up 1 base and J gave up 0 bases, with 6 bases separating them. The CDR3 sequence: CASSLVGYQETQYF. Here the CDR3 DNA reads TGTGCCAGCAGCTTAGTGGGGTACCAAGAGACCCAGTACTTC.

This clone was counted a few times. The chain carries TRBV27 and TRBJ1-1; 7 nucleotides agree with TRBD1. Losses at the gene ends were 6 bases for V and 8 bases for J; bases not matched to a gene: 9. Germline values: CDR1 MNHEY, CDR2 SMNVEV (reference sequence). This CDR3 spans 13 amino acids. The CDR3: CASRMNRGWEAFF. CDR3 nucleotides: TGTGCCAGCAGGATGAACAGGGGATGGGAAGCTTTCTTT.

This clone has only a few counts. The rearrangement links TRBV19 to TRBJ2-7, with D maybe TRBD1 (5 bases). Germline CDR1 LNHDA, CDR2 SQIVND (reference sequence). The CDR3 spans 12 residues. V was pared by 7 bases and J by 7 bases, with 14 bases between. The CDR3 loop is CASKGALQEQYF. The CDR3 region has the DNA TGTGCCAGTAAAGGGGCCCTCCAGGAGCAGTACTTC.

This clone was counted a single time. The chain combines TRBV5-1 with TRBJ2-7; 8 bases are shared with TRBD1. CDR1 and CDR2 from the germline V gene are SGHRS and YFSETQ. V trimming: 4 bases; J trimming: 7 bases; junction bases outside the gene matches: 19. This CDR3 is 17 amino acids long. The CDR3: CASSPGQGSPLLREQYF. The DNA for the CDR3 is TGCGCCAGCAGCCCTGGACAGGGCTCTCCTCTACTCCGGGAGCAGTACTTC.

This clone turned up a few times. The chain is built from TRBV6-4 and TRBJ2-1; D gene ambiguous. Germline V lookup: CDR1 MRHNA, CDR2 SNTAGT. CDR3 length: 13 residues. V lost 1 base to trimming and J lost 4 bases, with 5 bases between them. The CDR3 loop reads CASSDLLYNEQFF. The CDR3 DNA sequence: TGTGCCAGCAGTGACTTACTATACAATGAGCAGTTCTTC.

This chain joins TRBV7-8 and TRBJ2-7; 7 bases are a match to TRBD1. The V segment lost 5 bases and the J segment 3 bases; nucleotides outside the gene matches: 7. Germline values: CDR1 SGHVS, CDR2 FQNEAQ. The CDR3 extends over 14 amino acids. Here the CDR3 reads CASSPHRGDYEQYF. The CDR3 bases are TGTGCCAGCAGCCCCCACAGGGGAGACTACGAGCAGTACTTC.

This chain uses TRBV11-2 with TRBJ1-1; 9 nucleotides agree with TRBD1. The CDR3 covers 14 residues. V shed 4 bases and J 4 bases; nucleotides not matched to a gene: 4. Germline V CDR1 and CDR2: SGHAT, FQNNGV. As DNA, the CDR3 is TGTGCCAGCAGCTGGACAGGGGATGTCACTGAAGCTTTCTTT. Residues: CASSWTGDVTEAFF.

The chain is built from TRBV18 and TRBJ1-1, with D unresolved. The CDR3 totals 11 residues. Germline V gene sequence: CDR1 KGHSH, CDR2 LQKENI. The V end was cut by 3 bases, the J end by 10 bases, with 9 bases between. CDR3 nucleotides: TGTGCCAGCTCACCGTCCATAGTAGCTTTCTTT. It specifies CASSPSIVAFF.

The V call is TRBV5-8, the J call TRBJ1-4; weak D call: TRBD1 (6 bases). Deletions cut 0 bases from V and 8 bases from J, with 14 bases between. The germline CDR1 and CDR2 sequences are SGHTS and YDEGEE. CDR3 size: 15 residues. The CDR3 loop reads CASSLGRGTQEKLFF. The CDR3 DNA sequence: TGTGCCAGCAGCTTGGGGAGGGGGACCCAGGAAAAACTGTTTTTT.

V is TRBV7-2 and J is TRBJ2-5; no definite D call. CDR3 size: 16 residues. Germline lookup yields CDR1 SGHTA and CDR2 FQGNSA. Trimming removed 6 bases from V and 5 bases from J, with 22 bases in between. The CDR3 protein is CASRKGPTQGVETQYF. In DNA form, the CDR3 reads TGTGCCAGCAGGAAAGGTCCGACTCAAGGAGTGGAGACCCAGTACTTC.

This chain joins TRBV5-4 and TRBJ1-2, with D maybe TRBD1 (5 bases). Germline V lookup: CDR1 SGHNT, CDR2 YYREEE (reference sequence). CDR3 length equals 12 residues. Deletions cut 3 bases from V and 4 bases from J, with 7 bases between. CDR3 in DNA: TGTGCCAGCAGCTACGACAGCTATGGCTACACCTTC. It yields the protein CASSYDSYGYTF.

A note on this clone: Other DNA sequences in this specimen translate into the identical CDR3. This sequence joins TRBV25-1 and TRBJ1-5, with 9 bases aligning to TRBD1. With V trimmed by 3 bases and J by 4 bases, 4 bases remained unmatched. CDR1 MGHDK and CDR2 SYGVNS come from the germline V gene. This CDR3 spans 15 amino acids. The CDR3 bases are TGTGCCAGCAGTGACGGGACAGGGTATAATCAGCCCCAGCATTTT. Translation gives CASSDGTGYNQPQHF. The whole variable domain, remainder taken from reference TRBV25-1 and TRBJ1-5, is EADIYQTPRYLVIGTGKKITLECSQTMGHDKMYWYQQDPGMELHLIHYSYGVNSTEKGDLSSESTVSRIRTEHFPLTLESARPSHTSQYLCASSDGTGYNQPQHFGDGTRLSIL.

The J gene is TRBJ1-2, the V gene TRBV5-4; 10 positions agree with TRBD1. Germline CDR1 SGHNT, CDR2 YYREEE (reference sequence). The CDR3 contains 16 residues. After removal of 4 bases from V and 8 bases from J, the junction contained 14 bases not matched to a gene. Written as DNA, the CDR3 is TGTGCCAGCAGCCTACCGGGACAGGGGCGCTCTTACGGCTACACCTTC. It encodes CASSLPGQGRSYGYTF.

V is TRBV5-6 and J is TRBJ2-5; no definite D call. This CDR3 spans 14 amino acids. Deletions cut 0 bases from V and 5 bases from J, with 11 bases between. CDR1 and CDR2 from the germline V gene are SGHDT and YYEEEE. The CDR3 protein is CASSLEELSETQYF. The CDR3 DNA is TGTGCCAGCAGCTTGGAAGAGCTTTCGGAGACCCAGTACTTC.

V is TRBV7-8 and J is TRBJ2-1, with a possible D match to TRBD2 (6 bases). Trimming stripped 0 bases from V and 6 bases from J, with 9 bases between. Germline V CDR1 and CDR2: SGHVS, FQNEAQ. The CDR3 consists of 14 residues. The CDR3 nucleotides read TGTGCCAGCAGCTTAGCTCTAGCGCTCAATGAGCAGTTCTTC. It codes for CASSLALALNEQFF.

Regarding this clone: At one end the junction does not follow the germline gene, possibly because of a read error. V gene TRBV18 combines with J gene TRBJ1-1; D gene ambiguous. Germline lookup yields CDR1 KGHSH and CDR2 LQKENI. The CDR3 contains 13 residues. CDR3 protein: CASSPPVNTEAFF. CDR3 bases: TGTGCCAGCTCTCCACCAGTGAACACTGAAGCTTTCTTT.

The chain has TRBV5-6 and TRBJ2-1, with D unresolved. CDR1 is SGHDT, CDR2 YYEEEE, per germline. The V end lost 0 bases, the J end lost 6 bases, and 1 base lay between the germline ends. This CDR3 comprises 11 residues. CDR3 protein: CASSLANEQFF. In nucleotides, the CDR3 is TGTGCCAGCAGCTTGGCCAATGAGCAGTTCTTC. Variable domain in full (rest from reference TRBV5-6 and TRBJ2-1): DAGVTQSPTHLIKTRGQQVTLRCSPKSGHDTVSWYQQALGQGPQFIFQYYEEEERQRGNFPDRFSGHQFPNYSSELNVNALLLGDSALYLCASSLANEQFFGPGTRLTVL.

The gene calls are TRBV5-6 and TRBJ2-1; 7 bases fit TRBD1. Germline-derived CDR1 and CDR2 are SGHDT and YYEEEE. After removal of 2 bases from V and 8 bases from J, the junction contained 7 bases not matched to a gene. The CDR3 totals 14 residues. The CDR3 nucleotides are TGTGCCAGCAGCTTTACAGGGGCTATCGATGAGCAGTTCTTC. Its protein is CASSFTGAIDEQFF.

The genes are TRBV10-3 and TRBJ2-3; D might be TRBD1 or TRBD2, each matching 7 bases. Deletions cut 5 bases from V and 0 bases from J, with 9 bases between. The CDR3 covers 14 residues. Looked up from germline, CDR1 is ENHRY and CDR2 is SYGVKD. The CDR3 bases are TGTGCCATCAGTCAGGGGGGGAGCACAGATACGCAGTATTTT. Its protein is CAISQGGSTDTQYF.

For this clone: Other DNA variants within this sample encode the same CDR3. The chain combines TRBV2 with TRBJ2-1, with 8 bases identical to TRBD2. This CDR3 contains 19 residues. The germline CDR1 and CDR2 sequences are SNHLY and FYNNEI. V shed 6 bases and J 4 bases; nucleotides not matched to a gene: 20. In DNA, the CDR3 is TGTGCCAGCAGCGGCTTATCCAGGGAGACTAGCGTCTCTTACAATGAGCAGTTCTTC. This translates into CASSGLSRETSVSYNEQFF. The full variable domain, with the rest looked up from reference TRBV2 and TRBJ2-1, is EPEVTQTPSHQVTQMGQEVILRCVPISNHLYFYWYRQILGQKVEFLVSFYNNEISEKSEIFDDQFSVERPDGSNFTLKIRSTKLEDSAMYFCASSGLSRETSVSYNEQFFGPGTRLTVL.

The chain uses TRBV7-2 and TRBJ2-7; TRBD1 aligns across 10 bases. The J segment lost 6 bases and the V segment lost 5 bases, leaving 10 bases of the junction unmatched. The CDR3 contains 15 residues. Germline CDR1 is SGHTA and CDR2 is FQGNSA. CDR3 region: CASSAPGQGRVEQYF. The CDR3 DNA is TGTGCCAGCAGCGCTCCGGGACAGGGGCGGGTCGAGCAGTACTTC.

For the CDR3, the DNA is TGTGCCAGCAGTGTCGACAGGGAGACCCAGTACTTC. It is translated as CASSVDRETQYF. V usage is TRBV6-1 and J usage is TRBJ2-5; possible D gene TRBD1, 6 bases. In germline, CDR1 is MNHNS, CDR2 SASEGT. CDR3 size: 12 residues. V lost 4 bases and J lost 5, with 8 bases in between.

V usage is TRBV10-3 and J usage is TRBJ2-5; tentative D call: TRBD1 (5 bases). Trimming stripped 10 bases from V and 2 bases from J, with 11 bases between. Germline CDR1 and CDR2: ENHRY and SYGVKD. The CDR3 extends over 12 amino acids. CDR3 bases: TGTGCCACCCAGGGCGAGCAAGAGACCCAGTACTTC. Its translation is CATQGEQETQYF.